This record looks at one TCR beta chain sequence and its context. The antigen is unknown. Trimming took 3 bases from V and 7 from J, leaving 18 bases between them. Germline CDR1 reads LGHDT; CDR2 reads YNNKEL (reference sequence). The CDR3 contains 15 residues. The data were taken from a study of Ad26.COV2.S vaccination and SARS-CoV-2 variants. On the study more broadly: Enrollment placed the donor in the COV1001 Ad26.COV2.S trial arm.

Study results and limitations: Vaccine recipients showed a spike-specific TCR breadth that was higher than in placebo recipients.

Indicated treatment: around 19 received Ad26.COV2.S at low or high dose, single or two shots; 5 received placebo; per-sample allocation not given. Samples came from day 63 after the first vaccine or placebo injection. TCRdb keeps only in-frame clones here, not all; method: immunoSEQ multiplex PCR. This table holds approximately 480,000 clones, around nine tenths found once. The gene calls are TRBV3-1 (or the pseudogene TRBV3-2) and TRBJ1-1; a possible D gene is TRBD1 (6 bases). The TCR originated in a person between 18 and 59 years old who received the Ad26.COV2.S COVID-19 vaccine or a placebo. This specimen consisted of peripheral blood, obtained in a trial of Ad26.COV2.S vaccine versus placebo. CDR3 sequence (DNA): TGTGCCAGCAGCCAGACACCCCAGGGGCGGAGTGAAGCTTTCTTT. It yields the protein CASSQTPQGRSEAFF.